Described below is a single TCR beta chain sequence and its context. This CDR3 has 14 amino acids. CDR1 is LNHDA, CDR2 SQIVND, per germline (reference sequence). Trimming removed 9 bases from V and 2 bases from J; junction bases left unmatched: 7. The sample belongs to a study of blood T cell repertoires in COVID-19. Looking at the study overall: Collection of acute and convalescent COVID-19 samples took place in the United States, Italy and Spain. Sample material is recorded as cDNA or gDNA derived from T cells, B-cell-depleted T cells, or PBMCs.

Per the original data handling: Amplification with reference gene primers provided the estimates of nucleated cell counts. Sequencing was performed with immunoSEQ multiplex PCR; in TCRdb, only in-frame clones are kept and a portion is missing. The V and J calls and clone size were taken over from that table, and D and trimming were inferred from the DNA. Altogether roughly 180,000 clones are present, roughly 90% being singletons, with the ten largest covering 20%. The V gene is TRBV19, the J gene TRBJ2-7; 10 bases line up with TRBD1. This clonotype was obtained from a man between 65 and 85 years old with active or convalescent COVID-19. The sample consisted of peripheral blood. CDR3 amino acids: CASAGQGVAYEQYF. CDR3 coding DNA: TGTGCCAGCGCAGGACAGGGGGTGGCCTACGAGCAGTACTTC.